These T cell receptor beta chains were read from a single sample in a study of PD-1 blockade in classical Hodgkin lymphoma. Using immunoSEQ multiplex PCR, the repertoire was profiled, and TCRdb retains in-frame clones only, with some absent. The table records about 150,000 clones, 78% of them present only once. The source material was peripheral blood mononuclear cells (PBMCs), sampled before the second cycle of nivolumab. These receptors came from a human donor with classical Hodgkin lymphoma. Each CDR3 is given with its conserved first and last residue. Expanded clones are given a class, and other clones once, few, many or no size at all.

v_gene	j_gene	abundance	CDR3aa
TRBV9	TRBJ1-1	.	CASSAQTGNTEAFF
TRBV19	TRBJ1-2	.	CASSARAHGYTF
TRBV6-5	TRBJ2-3	.	CASSYRPHLPADTQYF
TRBV27	TRBJ2-2	.	CASSEVREKTGELFF
TRBV18	TRBJ1-3	medium-sized	CASSSLDRGINTIYF
TRBV4-1	TRBJ1-6	.	CASSQAGTGGYSPLHF
TRBV6-6	TRBJ1-3	.	CASVRTGGASGNTIYF
TRBV18	TRBJ2-3	.	CASSPLASGGYTDTQYF
TRBV6-5	TRBJ1-1	.	CASSPSGWWAFF
TRBV5-6	TRBJ2-3	.	CASSLGGFGKDTQYF
TRBV2	TRBJ1-6	many	CASTPWEDSPLHF
TRBV6-5	TRBJ2-3	.	CASSFPSGRNIDTQYF
TRBV18	TRBJ1-1	.	CASSPRGTGGTEAFF
TRBV18	TRBJ2-6	few	CASSQTGAGANVLTF
TRBV18	TRBJ2-3	.	CASSPLGTGSADTQYF
TRBV18	TRBJ2-3	.	CASSPRGQGTDTQYF
TRBV10-3	TRBJ1-5	.	CAISGRGDQPQHF
TRBV29-1	TRBJ2-7	.	CSVESDGYEQYF
TRBV11-1	TRBJ1-2	.	CASSPQRNYGYTF
TRBV27	.	.	CASSRRPGTGGSYEQYF
TRBV5-1	TRBJ1-2	.	CASSLLENYGYTF
TRBV29-1	TRBJ1-3	once	CSVEDEGSGGNTIYF
TRBV18	TRBJ1-1	.	CASSPGQGQARNTEAFF
TRBV5-6	TRBJ2-7	.	CASSLYGGIYEQYF
TRBV7-2	TRBJ2-3	.	CASSLMSGGTTDTQYF
TRBV18	TRBJ2-5	.	CASSTVGSQETQYF
TRBV18	TRBJ1-5	.	CASSPLTGNQPQHF
TRBV11-2	TRBJ1-1	.	CASSLGQGAQAFF
TRBV5-6	TRBJ2-7	.	CASSPKPGLARSAYEQYF
TRBV29-1	TRBJ2-1	.	CSVEADSYNEQFF